Each of the 4 T cell receptor beta chains below was sequenced from the same sample in a study of technical replicates of blood from several donors. Some clones are missing from TCRdb's copy, which holds only in-frame ones; the method was immunoSEQ multiplex PCR. Here the sample spans some 96,000 clones, 90% to 97% being singletons. The sample taken for sequencing was T cells isolated from PBMCs. The receptors shown here come from a human donor in good health.

The J gene is TRBJ1-2, the V gene TRBV2, with no clear D. Germline values: CDR1 SNHLY, CDR2 FYNNEI. Trimming left V 4 bases short and J 8 bases short, with 11 bases between. The CDR3 is made up of 12 amino acids. The CDR3 sequence is CASSVDRGGYTF. DNA for the CDR3: TGTGCCAGCAGTGTAGACCGAGGCGGCTACACCTTC.

The gene calls are TRBV27 and TRBJ1-2; D perhaps matches TRBD1 (6 bases). V lost 5 bases, J lost 8 bases, and 18 bases lay in between. This CDR3 contains 14 residues. The germline V gene has CDR1 MNHEY and CDR2 SMNVEV (reference sequence). The CDR3 nucleotides read TGTGCCAGCAGTGACTCAGCAGGGGTATGGGGCTACACCTTC. Translating gives CASSDSAGVWGYTF.

This rearrangement joins TRBV6-5 to TRBJ2-7; weak D call: TRBD1 (6 bases). This CDR3 spans 13 amino acids. Germline V lookup: CDR1 MNHEY, CDR2 SVGAGI. V was shortened by 3 bases and J by 3 bases, with 9 bases between the two germline ends. The CDR3, as DNA: TGTGCCAGCAGTTATGGACAGCTCTACGAGCAGTACTTC. Residues: CASSYGQLYEQYF.

The chain links TRBV6-1 to TRBJ2-7; 7 bases line up with TRBD1. Germline trimming cut 4 bases from V and 5 bases from J; bases unmatched to any gene: 17. CDR1 and CDR2 (germline): MNHNS, SASEGT. The CDR3 is made up of 17 amino acids. The CDR3 spells CASSGWGPLDRVHEQYF. CDR3 in DNA: TGTGCCAGCAGTGGCTGGGGGCCACTTGACAGGGTACACGAGCAGTACTTC.